This T cell receptor beta chain was retrieved from a study of blood T cell repertoires in COVID-19. The germline V gene has CDR1 SGHRS and CDR2 YFSETQ. This CDR3 spans 16 amino acids. The trim removed 0 bases at V and 2 bases at J, leaving 1 base unmatched. Donors in Cohort 3 who had recovered were those with two negative PCRs, healthcare professional clearance, or resolution of their symptoms. Per the study methods: Cell counts per sample came from amplifying reference gene primers. Assay: immunoSEQ multiplex PCR; the TCRdb copy retains only in-frame clones and omits some. V and J calls and clone size are as listed in that table; D and trimming were resolved from the DNA. The table has about 180,000 clones, more than 70% seen once.

The chain joins TRBV5-1 to TRBJ2-5; 13 bases align to TRBD2. Material: PBMCs or T cells enriched from blood (not recorded which). This receptor was taken from a woman aged 25-40 years who had recovered from COVID-19. The CDR3 nucleotides read TGCGCCAGCAGCTTGGCACTAGCGGGAGGGCAAGAGACCCAGTACTTC. Amino acids: CASSLALAGGQETQYF. Combining the CDR3 with reference TRBV5-1 and TRBJ2-5 gives the whole variable domain KAGVTQTPRYLIKTRGQQVTLSCSPISGHRSVSWYQQTPGQGLQFLFEYFSETQRNKGNFPGRFSGRQFSNSRSEMNVSTLELGDSALYLCASSLALAGGQETQYFGPGTRLLVL.